This T cell receptor beta chain was retrieved from a study of cytomegalovirus exposure and HLA in healthy donors. Primers: 60 Vbeta forward and 13 Jbeta reverse. Method: immunoSEQ multiplex PCR; TCRdb's copy keeps in-frame clones and lacks some. The sample includes 130,000 or so clones, roughly 75% of them seen just once. A word on this clone: Its antigen is still unknown.

Study-wide results and limits: Sequencing likely produced, as an artifact, a cluster of highly shared sequence variants. The study labeled around 160 TCR beta chains cytomegalovirus-associated. In a later analysis, HLA-C alleles had the fewest associated TCRs, DRB1 alleles the most. Reported performance of the classifier showed diagnosis of cytomegalovirus status with high specificity and sensitivity.

Input material: PBMCs. The TCR was taken from a man aged 25 to 45 in good health and CMV-seronegative.

The CDR3 DNA follows: TGCGCCAGCAGCCAGGGTCCCGGGACAGGGGGCGGCCGAACAGATACGCAGTATTTT. This gives the protein CASSQGPGTGGGRTDTQYF. The chain joins TRBV4-3 to TRBJ2-3, with 12 bases identical to TRBD1. This CDR3 spans 19 amino acids. Per the germline V gene, CDR1 is LGHNA and CDR2 is YSLEER. With 3 bases clipped from V and 3 bases from J, the junction kept 13 bases outside the gene matches.